A single T cell receptor (beta chain) is shown here with its context. Its antigen is as yet unknown. Trimming pared 3 bases from V and 7 bases from J, leaving 16 bases between. This CDR3 comprises 15 residues. This record belongs to a study of T-cell memory formation after mild COVID-19. The wider study: TCR clusters mostly belonged to single donors. Findings and caveats of the study: Mainly CM and EM harbored the contracting CD4+ clones; mainly EMRA harbored the CD8+ ones.

TCRdb reprocessed the 5' RACE reads with MiXCR, giving one entry per CDR3 protein. The sample shows fewer than 700,000 distinct CDR3 sequences, roughly a fifth of them seen only once. The sample consisted of PBMCs or a T cell subset sorted from them (not recorded which). This chain uses TRBV12-3 or TRBV12-4 with TRBJ2-1, with D possibly being TRBD1 (6 bases). This TCR was recovered from an adult woman who had mild COVID-19 (a few samples of this study predate the infection). Cell type and time point are not known. As DNA, the CDR3 is TGTGCCAGCAGTTTCGTCTGGGACACAGTTAATGAGCAGTTCTTC. Protein: CASSFVWDTVNEQFF.